The clone carrying this T cell receptor (beta chain) was seen at least ten times. The target antigen is unknown. Through a sample-barcoded 5' primer and a J-beta primer mix, a second PCR was run for about 7 to 12 cycles. Every single cDNA molecule received a tag from a template-switch adaptor with 12 random nucleotides. TCRdb processed the 5' RACE reads anew with MiXCR; each CDR3 protein has one entry. This sample has about a million distinct CDR3 sequences, with just over 50% found just once. This entry belongs to a study of blood T cells in healthy people across ages. Study-wide background: Per every two T cells, about one barcoded beta molecule was captured by template switching.

Findings and limits, study-wide: A greater number of naive CD4+ cells and higher diversity distinguished long-lived donors from aged donors.

This CDR3 has 19 amino acids. After removal of 0 bases from V and 6 bases from J, the junction contained 15 bases not matched to a gene. Germline CDR1 is SGHVS and CDR2 is FQNEAQ. Each donor's blood draw was 7.5 to 10 milliliters of peripheral blood. The chain employs TRBV7-8 and TRBJ2-3; 10 bases fit TRBD2. The specimen was blood. This TCR derives from a woman aged 60-75 years in good health. This CDR3 reads CASSLATSGAGLGFDTQYF. In DNA form, the CDR3 reads TGTGCCAGCAGCTTAGCCACTAGCGGGGCGGGGTTGGGTTTTGATACGCAGTATTTT.